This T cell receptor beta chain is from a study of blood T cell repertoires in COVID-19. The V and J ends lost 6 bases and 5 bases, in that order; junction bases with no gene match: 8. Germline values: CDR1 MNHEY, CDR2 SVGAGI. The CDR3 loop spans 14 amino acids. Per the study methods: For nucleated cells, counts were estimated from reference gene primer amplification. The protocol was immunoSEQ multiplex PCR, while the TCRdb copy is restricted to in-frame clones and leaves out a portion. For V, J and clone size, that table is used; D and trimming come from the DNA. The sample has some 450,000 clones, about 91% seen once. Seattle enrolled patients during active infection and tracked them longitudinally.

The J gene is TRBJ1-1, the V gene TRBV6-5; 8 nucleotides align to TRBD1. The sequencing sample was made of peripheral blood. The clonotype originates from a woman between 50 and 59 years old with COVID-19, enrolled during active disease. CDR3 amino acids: CASSLDRERTEAFF. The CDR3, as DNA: TGTGCCAGCAGCTTGGACAGGGAAAGGACTGAAGCTTTCTTT.